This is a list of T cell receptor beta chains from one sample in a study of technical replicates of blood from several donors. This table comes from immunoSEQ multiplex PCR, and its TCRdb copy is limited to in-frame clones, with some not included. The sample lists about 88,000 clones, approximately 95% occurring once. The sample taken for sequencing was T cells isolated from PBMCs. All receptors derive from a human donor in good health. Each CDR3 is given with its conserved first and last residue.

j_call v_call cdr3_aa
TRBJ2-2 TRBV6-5 CASSSDRVTNTGELFF
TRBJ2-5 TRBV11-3 CASSSRTGRQETQYF
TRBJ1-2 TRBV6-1 CASSEAGLNSGYTF
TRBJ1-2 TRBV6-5 CASSRQADGYTF
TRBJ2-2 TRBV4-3 CASSASIGQAGELFF
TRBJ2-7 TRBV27 CASSLSKLGYEQYF
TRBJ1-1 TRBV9 CASSGRGQSNAEAFF
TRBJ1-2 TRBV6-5 CASSSGTGLSGYTF
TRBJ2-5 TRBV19 CASSRDRDLQETQYF
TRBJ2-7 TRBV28 CASSPGQGLHEQYF
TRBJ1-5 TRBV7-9 CASSFSPLARGEQPQHF
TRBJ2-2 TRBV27 CASSPGRDIGELFF
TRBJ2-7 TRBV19 CASSIFGTDSSYEQYF